This note documents a single TCR beta chain sequence. Its antigen remains unidentified. Regarding time point: sample taken at primary tumor resection. From tumor, nontumor lung or frozen PBMC, whole RNA was taken unsorted for sequencing. This sample is drawn from a study of spatial heterogeneity in lung cancer. Study-wide results and limits: Counts that tracked tumor mutation counts were those of expanded intratumoral alpha and beta TCRs.

TCRdb re-analysed the 5' RACE reads in MiXCR, keeping a single row per CDR3 protein. The sample gives 2,500 to 3,000 distinct CDR3 sequences, approximately 15% of which show up once; 7.1% is in the top ten. Trimming shortened V by 6 bases and J by 6 bases, and 7 bases separated the two germline ends. The CDR3 extends over 11 amino acids. Germline assignment: CDR1 MDHEN and CDR2 SYDVKM. The chain recombines TRBV28 with TRBJ2-3; D is undetermined. The TCR originated in a female donor with early-stage non-small cell lung cancer. The specimen was lung tumor tissue, collected at surgery. The CDR3 DNA follows: TGTGCCAGCAGCATCGGGGATACGCAGTATTTT. Protein: CASSIGDTQYF.